This T cell receptor (beta chain) was profiled in a study of somatic mutations in cytotoxic T cells in rheumatoid arthritis (TCRdb year 2017). Context from the whole study: Patient peripheral blood (under 31 ml EDTA) was drawn right after diagnosis and before any treatment started. Some V beta antibody-stained T-cell populations were flow-sorted on a FACSAria II or Sony SH800 at nearly 100% purity, and sorted V beta1+ cells also underwent TCRB sequencing. The study asked whether expanded CD8+ T-cell clones in newly diagnosed, untreated rheumatoid arthritis carry somatic mutations, and used TCRB deep sequencing to characterize clonality. TCRB deep sequencing covered 65 to 80 patients with rheumatoid arthritis along with 15 to 25 healthy controls. The median ages of the patient and control groups were essentially identical.

As regards this clone: Its antigen target is currently unknown. Per-base qualities were not stored, and no clone one base away is much larger.

Study-wide conclusions, independent of this receptor: Viral specificity could not be ruled out by absence from virus-specific databases, and the antigen targets of the expanded CD8+ clones remained unknown. In about an eighth of the 65 patients, more than 20% of CD8+ cells belonged to the largest CD8+ clone, while several identical CD8+ TCRB sequences were shared between blood and synovial fluid. CD8+ T-cell clonality did not differ significantly between rheumatoid arthritis patients and age-matched healthy controls. Healthy controls showed no age-related increase in CD8+ clonality, whereas patients did (Spearman r of about 0.53).

Positive magnetic bead selection on an AutoMACS was used to isolate CD4+ and CD8+ cells, with flow cytometry used to check purity. Initial screening for clonal expansions relied on flow cytometry with a TCR V beta antibody panel, after which sorted CD8+ fractions underwent TCRB deep sequencing for characterization. Peripheral blood mononuclear cells were obtained using density gradient separation with Ficoll-Paque PLUS. Using Nucleospin Tissue or Tissue XS kits, DNA was extracted from CD4-enriched, CD8-enriched or PBMC samples, with quantification by a Qubit 2.0 fluorometer. Sequencing of TCRB CDR3 was done on genomic DNA with the immunoSEQ assay. The study's own analysis went as follows. Published virus-specific TCRB sequences were compared with patient CD8+ clones larger than 1%, and only a few matches were found. Analyses were restricted to productive TCRB rearrangements. A clone was defined by a unique TCRB CDR3 sequence, and clonality was computed as a productive clonality index based on Shannon entropy. Repertoire overlap between two samples was calculated from the template counts of each clone relative to total templates per sample. V-gene usage from TCRB sequencing and V-gene usage measured by flow cytometry were correlated (Spearman r of about 0.61). TCRdb mirrors the immuneACCESS table, restricted to in-frame sequences. Some clones are absent from its copies; in checked studies, under half trace to an unresolved V gene, and the reason for the others is unknown. The DNA gave D and trimming, while V, J and clone size come from that table. In this sample the table shows around 16,000 clones, roughly three quarters of which occur a single time. Together, the top ten hold around 21% of the sample.

Material for sequencing was CD8+ T cells sorted from blood. The TCR originated in an adult with rheumatoid arthritis.

CDR3 protein: CASSPGGSTDTQYF. The bases read TGTGCCAGCTCCCCGGGAGGCAGCACAGATACGCAGTATTTT. The chain is assembled from TRBV6-5 and TRBJ2-3; 7 bases in the junction line up with TRBD2. V lost 8 bases and J lost 0 bases, and the count of bases not matched to a germline gene is 5. The germline V gene gives CDR1 as MNHEY and CDR2 as SVGAGI. There are 14 amino acids in the CDR3, from cysteine to phenylalanine inclusive. Kept here is only the CDR3 DNA, which spans 42 bases and is read in frame from base 1.